The next 3 T cell receptor beta chains were all read from a single sample in a study of sequential checkpoint blockade in melanoma. Noted treatment: randomized to nivolumab then ipilimumab (arm A) or the reverse (arm B). Assay: immunoSEQ multiplex PCR; the TCRdb copy retains only in-frame clones and omits some. The sample records 5,700 or so clones, around a fifth being singletons. The material sequenced was tumor tissue (inferred from file names), taken from a patient given nivolumab and ipilimumab in sequence. These receptors all stem from a human donor with melanoma.

V gene TRBV10-1 combines with J gene TRBJ1-4; no firm D call. This CDR3 has 11 amino acids. Germline values: CDR1 WNHNN, CDR2 SYGVQD (reference sequence). V was pared by 2 bases and J by 14 bases, with 9 bases between. CDR3 region: CASSEHLRLFF. In DNA, the CDR3 is TGCGCCAGCAGTGAGCACCTTCGGCTGTTTTTT.

This clone has a count of ten or more. V and J are TRBV2 and TRBJ1-5; 7 bases are a match to TRBD1. V trimming: 6 bases; J trimming: 2 bases; junction bases outside the gene matches: 4. The CDR3 is 14 amino acids. From germline, CDR1 is SNHLY and CDR2 FYNNEI. The CDR3 DNA sequence: TGTGCCAGCAGCTCCGGGACAGGCAATCAGCCCCAGCATTTT. It translates to CASSSGTGNQPQHF.

This clone was picked up one time. This rearrangement joins TRBV19 to TRBJ2-5, with 11 nucleotides matching TRBD2. The CDR3 is 15 residues long. The junction had 14 bases not matched to a gene; V was cut back by 6 bases and J by 11 bases. CDR1 is LNHDA and CDR2 is SQIVND in the germline V gene (reference sequence). The CDR3 spells CASRGLTSGSTPQYF. CDR3 DNA: TGTGCCAGTAGAGGTTTAACTAGCGGGAGTACCCCTCAGTACTTC.